This is a list of T cell receptor beta chains from one sample in a study of T cells in narcolepsy. TCRdb's copy holds only in-frame clones and misses some; the assay was immunoSEQ multiplex PCR. This table holds some 32,000 clones, roughly 80% found once. Sequencing was carried out using memory (CD45RA-) CD4+ T cells from blood. These receptor sequences come from a human donor in good health. Both conserved end residues are part of each CDR3. Each record gives: D gene, J gene, V gene, CDR3 protein. D genes are given only for firm matches.

>.|TRBJ1-2|TRBV6-1
CASSERKNYGYTF
>TRBD2|TRBJ2-1|TRBV6-5
CASSYSGTTYNEQFF
>TRBD1|TRBJ1-1|TRBV27
CASSFLTGGPTQLVNTEAFF
>.|TRBJ2-1|TRBV7-2
CASSLAPGVKNEQFF
>.|TRBJ2-4|TRBV11-2
CASSSRLAKNIQYF
>.|TRBJ1-5|TRBV5-1
CASSLEVNQPQHF
>TRBD1|TRBJ1-1|TRBV7-2
CASRYKTGANTEAFF
>TRBD1|TRBJ2-5|TRBV6-6
CASSYSMGQGLTQYF
>.|TRBJ2-3|TRBV21-1
CASSTPKTSGRTNVGTDTQYF
>TRBD1|TRBJ2-7|TRBV5-1
CASSLIGQGPSEQYF
>.|TRBJ2-6|TRBV5-1
CASSVSGATNVLTF
>TRBD2|TRBJ2-3|TRBV10-1
CASSHSGGGDTQYF
>TRBD1|TRBJ1-6|TRBV19
CASSKQGVSYNSPLHF
>.|TRBJ2-3|TRBV11-2
CASSLTGGSTDTQYF
>.|TRBJ1-1|TRBV30
CAWSSGPQAFF
>.|TRBJ1-1|TRBV11-3
CASSRGGLGQLNTEAFF
>.|TRBJ2-1|TRBV6-1
CASSESHEQFF
>.|TRBJ2-2|TRBV6-1
CASRMADSNTGELFF
>TRBD2|TRBJ2-2|TRBV7-9
CASSRGLAGGNTGELFF
>.|TRBJ1-4|TRBV19
CASTTLGGSTNEKLFF
>.|TRBJ1-4|TRBV2
CASRVGNEKLFF
>.|TRBJ1-2|TRBV6-6
CASNRAYGYTF
>.|TRBJ1-6|TRBV9
CASSAGRGRNSPLHF
>.|TRBJ1-1|TRBV2
CASRYHGRDTEAFF
>.|TRBJ2-7|TRBV11-3
CASSLGQQSEQYF
>.|TRBJ2-3|TRBV19
CARLLSTDTQYF
>.|TRBJ2-1|TRBV5-1
CASSASTRTPHNEQFF
>TRBD2|TRBJ2-1|TRBV10-3
CAISVTSGRDEQFF
>.|TRBJ2-1|TRBV7-2
CASSLSLRRDNEQFF
>.|TRBJ1-2|TRBV19
CASSSLNYGYTF
>.|TRBJ2-2|TRBV4-2
CASSPQGRIDTGELFF
>.|TRBJ2-1|TRBV10-3
CATKETGLEQFF
>TRBD1|TRBJ2-7|TRBV27
CARPGQAAYEQYF
>.|TRBJ1-5|TRBV5-1
CASRFGDNQPQHF
>.|TRBJ1-2|TRBV6-5
CASSERKNYGYTF
>.|TRBJ2-4|TRBV6-5
CASSSHLLAKNIQYF
>.|TRBJ1-2|TRBV6-5
CASSRAGNYGYTF
>.|TRBJ1-5|TRBV10-2
CASKGLEIQGNQPQHF
>.|TRBJ1-1|TRBV7-9
CASSLFGADTEAFF
>TRBD1|TRBJ1-4|TRBV6-1
CASRNPRQGAEKLFF